This T cell receptor (beta chain) was profiled in a study of cytomegalovirus exposure and HLA in healthy donors. About the study: The Caucasian-associated ancestry cluster held over 65% of 300 to 450 genotyped donors. Points from the study as a whole: Rarity held for most TCR sequences, but there were some public TCRs that occurred in many donors.

The CDR3 has 14 amino acids. The ends were cut back, 3 bases at V and 1 base at J, with 9 bases in the middle. Germline V gene data show CDR1 as KGHSH and CDR2 as LQKENI. The PCR made use of 60 Vbeta and 13 Jbeta primers. Profiled with immunoSEQ multiplex PCR; TCRdb holds only in-frame clones, not every one. Across about 130,000 clones, the top ten clones capture about 1.5% of the sample. Comments on this clone: As yet, its antigen is unknown.

V and J are TRBV18 and TRBJ1-2, with D possibly being TRBD1 (6 bases). The clonotype originates from a woman aged 40 to 50 in good health and CMV-seropositive. The material sequenced was PBMCs. The CDR3 loop reads CASSPDSHNYGYTF. CDR3 coding DNA: TGTGCCAGCTCACCGGACAGCCATAACTATGGCTACACCTTC.